Listed here are 14 T cell receptor beta chains from one sample, sequenced in a study of T-cell reconstitution after alpha-beta-depleted transplantation in children listed by TCRdb under 2016. Receptor libraries were prepared by PCR. The run used an Illumina HiSeq 2500. To normalize quantification of the TCRbeta repertoire, the TCR libraries were built with molecular barcoding that relied on unique molecular identifiers. TCRdb ran its own pipeline on the public reads, namely fastp trimming at Q25 and MiXCR clone calling, and kept in-frame beta chains. Rows are unified per CDR3 protein, each entry keeping the most common DNA and genes. Across this sample there are approximately 350,000 distinct CDR3 sequences, with 10% seen only once. The ten largest account for under 3% of the sample. The source material was PBMCs from the stem cell graft donor, sampled from the stem cell graft. All receptors derive from a human donor who donated a stem cell graft to a child with acute lymphoblastic leukemia.

This clonotype was detected a few times. This rearrangement joins TRBV7-2 to TRBJ2-1; TRBD2 agrees at 8 bases. Germline V gives CDR1 SGHTA, CDR2 FQGNSA. The CDR3 is 15 residues long. V trimming: 4 bases; J trimming: 7 bases; junction bases outside the gene matches: 9. The CDR3 reads CASSYSTGTRNEQFF. As DNA, the CDR3 is TGTGCCAGCAGCTACTCTACCGGGACTAGAAATGAGCAGTTCTTC.

This chain links TRBV5-3 with TRBJ1-2; unclear D gene. TRBV5-3 is an open reading frame whose function is uncertain. The CDR3 has 14 residues. Deletions cut 1 base from V and 2 bases from J, with 9 bases between. The CDR3 here is CARSLLAENYGYTF. CDR3 bases: TGTGCCAGAAGCTTGCTGGCGGAAAACTATGGCTACACCTTC.

This clonotype was observed at least ten times. The V gene is TRBV6-5, the J gene TRBJ1-2, with D maybe TRBD1 (5 bases). The CDR3 spans 15 residues. Trimming took off 5 bases at V and 2 bases at J, with 15 bases between the two ends. Per the germline V gene, CDR1 is MNHEY and CDR2 is SVGAGI. The CDR3 reads CASSISPTVNYGYTF. In DNA, the CDR3 is TGTGCCAGCAGTATATCCCCGACAGTCAACTATGGCTACACCTTC.

At least ten counts were recorded for this clonotype. The chain carries TRBV6-1 and TRBJ1-2; D perhaps matches TRBD1 (6 bases). Deletions cut 6 bases from V and 0 bases from J, with 14 bases between. The germline V gene has CDR1 MNHNS and CDR2 SASEGT. CDR3 size: 15 residues. Here the CDR3 reads CASSPTGRTNYGYTF. CDR3 sequence (DNA): TGTGCCAGCAGCCCCACAGGGAGGACTAACTATGGCTACACCTTC.

The rearrangement joins TRBV6-1 to TRBJ2-3; weak D call: TRBD2 (5 bases). Trimming removed 7 bases from V and 3 bases from J, with 8 bases in between. The CDR3 contains 12 residues. CDR1 and CDR2 from the germline V gene are MNHNS and SASEGT. DNA for the CDR3: TGTGCCAGCACTGAGGGTACAGATACGCAGTATTTT. Residues: CASTEGTDTQYF.

V usage is TRBV9 and J usage is TRBJ2-1; D might be TRBD2 (5 bases). The germline CDR1 and CDR2 sequences are SGDLS and YYNGEE. The CDR3 is made up of 15 amino acids. The V end was cut by 0 bases, the J end by 8 bases, with 15 bases between. The CDR3 sequence is CASSVVDYPRHEQFF. The CDR3 DNA is TGTGCCAGCAGCGTAGTTGACTATCCCAGGCATGAGCAGTTCTTC.

The chain employs TRBV20-1 and TRBJ2-3; D is possibly TRBD1 or TRBD2 (5 bases each). Germline V gene sequence: CDR1 DFQATT, CDR2 SNEGSKA (reference sequence). Trimming took off 6 bases at V and 1 base at J, with 17 bases between the two ends. The CDR3 consists of 15 residues. CDR3 protein: CSAGDGPRGTDTQYF. In DNA form, the CDR3 reads TGCAGTGCAGGGGACGGGCCTAGGGGCACAGATACGCAGTATTTT.

The chain uses TRBV20-1 and TRBJ2-1, with 8 bases that match TRBD1. The CDR3 runs 15 residues. The trim removed 5 bases at V and 4 bases at J, leaving 10 bases unmatched. Per the germline V gene, CDR1 is DFQATT and CDR2 is SNEGSKA (reference sequence). DNA of the CDR3: TGCAGTGCTGAAGACCCGGGACAGGTGTACAATGAGCAGTTCTTC. Its translation is CSAEDPGQVYNEQFF.

This clonotype was observed a handful of times. The V call is TRBV5-1, the J call TRBJ2-5, with D perhaps TRBD2 (6 bases). In germline, CDR1 is SGHRS, CDR2 YFSETQ. The ends were cut back, 4 bases at V and 4 bases at J, with 14 bases in the middle. This CDR3 contains 14 residues. Here the CDR3 DNA reads TGCGCCAGCAGCGGAGGGGAGATTCGAGAGACCCAGTACTTC. Translated, it gives CASSGGEIRETQYF.

The count of this clonotype is one. V gene TRBV18 combines with J gene TRBJ1-1, with TRBD1 as a possible D gene (5 bases). There are 14 residues in the CDR3. The ends were cut back, 6 bases at V and 7 bases at J, with 18 bases in the middle. Germline lookup yields CDR1 KGHSH and CDR2 LQKENI. The CDR3 DNA reads TGTGCCAGCTCTCGGGACGAGGTCGTATGTGAAGCTTTCTTT. Protein sequence: CASSRDEVVCEAFF.

The genes are TRBV11-2 and TRBJ2-7, with 11 nucleotides matching TRBD2. CDR3 length equals 16 residues. J was trimmed by 3 bases and V by 1 base; bases with no gene match: 5. Germline lookup yields CDR1 SGHAT and CDR2 FQNNGV. CDR3 region: CASSLGATSGSYEQYF. The CDR3 bases are TGTGCCAGCAGCTTAGGGGCAACTAGCGGGAGCTACGAGCAGTACTTC.

The V call is TRBV29-1, the J call TRBJ2-1; D gene uncertain. The CDR3 consists of 10 residues. V lost 4 bases and J lost 6, with 4 bases in between. Germline V gene data show CDR1 as SQVTM and CDR2 as ANQGSEA. CDR3: CSVGVNEQFF. The CDR3 DNA reads as TGCAGCGTTGGAGTCAATGAGCAGTTCTTC.

This chain joins TRBV27 and TRBJ2-7; D is unclear. This CDR3 comprises 17 residues. Looked up from germline, CDR1 is MNHEY and CDR2 is SMNVEV (reference sequence). The V end was cut by 4 bases, the J end by 6 bases, with 25 bases between. DNA of the CDR3: TGTGCCAGCAGTTCCCTCCTTAGGGCCCCAGAGGATAGCGAGCAGTACTTC. Encoded protein: CASSSLLRAPEDSEQYF.

The rearrangement joins TRBV12-3 or TRBV12-4 to TRBJ2-7; D is perhaps TRBD2 (6 bases). The CDR3 spans 14 residues. Trimming removed 6 bases at V and 0 bases at J, with 12 bases between. CDR3 nucleotide sequence: TGTGCCAGCAGAGACCACGGGAGCTCCTACGAGCAGTACTTC. Encoded protein: CASRDHGSSYEQYF.